The rows below give T cell receptor beta chains drawn from one sample of a study of blood T cell repertoires in COVID-19. TCRdb's copy holds only in-frame clones and misses some; the assay was immunoSEQ multiplex PCR. This table holds a few hundred thousand clones, about 90% found once. The sequencing input was peripheral blood. The receptor set was obtained from a woman in her forties or fifties with COVID-19, enrolled during active disease. CDR3s include the opening cysteine and the closing phenylalanine or tryptophan. The order of the fields is clone size, J gene, V gene, D gene, CDR3 protein, CDR3 DNA. A D gene is named only where the DNA matches it firmly. The size of a clone is reported for some rows only, either as once, few or many, or as a class for expanded clones.

size: NA
J: TRBJ2-1
V: TRBV6-5
D: TRBD1
CDR3: CASSYRDRGEGEQFF
DNA: TGTGCCAGCAGTTACCGGGACAGGGGCGAAGGTGAGCAGTTCTTC

size: NA
J: TRBJ1-1
V: TRBV18
D: TRBD1
CDR3: CASSRNRQGDMNTEAFF
DNA: TGTGCCAGCTCACGGAACCGACAGGGGGACATGAACACTGAAGCTTTCTTT

size: NA
J: TRBJ2-7
V: TRBV28
D: TRBD2
CDR3: CASSFPRTSGLYEQYF
DNA: TGTGCCAGCAGTTTCCCCCGGACTAGCGGACTCTACGAGCAGTACTTC

size: NA
J: TRBJ2-7
V: TRBV6-5
D: NA
CDR3: CASSRSRESYEQYF
DNA: TGTGCCAGCAGCCGATCTCGGGAGAGCTACGAGCAGTACTTC

size: NA
J: TRBJ2-1
V: TRBV7-9
D: TRBD2
CDR3: CASSSHSTLAGVLFF
DNA: TGTGCCAGCAGCTCACACAGCACCCTAGCGGGAGTTTTGTTCTTC

size: NA
J: TRBJ1-3
V: TRBV5-1
D: NA
CDR3: CASSLAGMYSGNTIYF
DNA: TGCGCCAGCAGCTTAGCCGGGATGTACTCTGGAAACACCATATATTTT

size: NA
J: TRBJ1-4
V: TRBV7-9
D: NA
CDR3: CASSLSSEKLFF
DNA: TGTGCCAGCAGCTTATCTTCTGAAAAACTGTTTTTT

size: NA
J: TRBJ2-1
V: TRBV7-2
D: NA
CDR3: CASSLGWLAPNEQFF
DNA: TGTGCCAGCAGCTTAGGTTGGCTAGCTCCCAATGAGCAGTTCTTC

size: NA
J: TRBJ2-5
V: TRBV10-1
D: NA
CDR3: CASRMTAQETQYF
DNA: TGCGCCAGCCGAATGACAGCGCAAGAGACCCAGTACTTC

size: NA
J: TRBJ2-7
V: TRBV7-8
D: TRBD2
CDR3: CASTPQGSGRYEQYF
DNA: TGTGCCAGCACCCCGCAAGGTAGCGGGAGATACGAGCAGTACTTC

size: NA
J: TRBJ2-1
V: TRBV11-2
D: NA
CDR3: CASSLAGFEQFF
DNA: TGTGCCAGCAGCTTAGCAGGTTTTGAGCAGTTCTTC

size: NA
J: TRBJ1-4
V: TRBV2
D: TRBD1
CDR3: CASAQGMGEKLFF
DNA: TGTGCCAGTGCACAGGGGATGGGAGAAAAACTGTTTTTT

size: NA
J: TRBJ1-3
V: TRBV5-1
D: TRBD1
CDR3: CASSLWDRGTGNTIYF
DNA: TGCGCCAGCAGCTTATGGGACAGGGGCACTGGAAACACCATATATTTT

size: NA
J: TRBJ2-7
V: TRBV10-1
D: TRBD1
CDR3: CATSGKGAYEQYF
DNA: TGCGCCACCTCAGGGAAGGGGGCGTACGAGCAGTACTTC

size: NA
J: TRBJ2-5
V: TRBV11-3
D: TRBD2
CDR3: CASSLVAVAGYQETQYF
DNA: TGTGCCAGCAGCTTAGTCGCAGTAGCGGGGTACCAAGAGACCCAGTACTTC

size: NA
J: TRBJ2-7
V: TRBV5-1
D: TRBD2
CDR3: CASSLREGRYEQYF
DNA: TGCGCCAGCAGCTTGCGGGAGGGCCGGTACGAGCAGTACTTC

size: NA
J: TRBJ1-4
V: TRBV18
D: TRBD1
CDR3: CASSPGQGGTNEKLFF
DNA: TGTGCCAGCTCACCGGGACAGGGCGGAACTAATGAAAAACTGTTTTTT

size: NA
J: TRBJ2-7
V: TRBV4-2
D: TRBD2
CDR3: CASSQESSGLTYEQYF
DNA: TGTGCCAGCAGCCAAGAATCTAGCGGACTAACCTACGAGCAGTACTTC

size: few
J: TRBJ2-1
V: TRBV18
D: TRBD2
CDR3: CASSPGLAGGPNEQFF
DNA: TGTGCCAGCTCACCCGGACTAGCGGGAGGGCCAAATGAGCAGTTCTTC

size: NA
J: TRBJ2-3
V: TRBV6-4
D: NA
CDR3: CASSAYFTDTQYF
DNA: TGTGCCAGCAGTGCCTATTTCACAGATACGCAGTATTTT

size: NA
J: TRBJ2-3
V: TRBV18
D: TRBD1
CDR3: CASSTGQGGILDTQYF
DNA: TGTGCCAGCTCTACCGGACAGGGAGGAATTTTAGATACGCAGTATTTT

size: NA
J: TRBJ1-2
V: TRBV3-1/TRBV3-2
D: TRBD1
CDR3: CASSHGTGLYTF
DNA: TGTGCCAGCAGCCACGGGACAGGGCTTTACACCTTC

size: NA
J: TRBJ1-6
V: TRBV4-2
D: NA
CDR3: CASSPTPDGGGPLHF
DNA: TGTGCCAGCAGCCCTACCCCGGACGGGGGGGGACCCCTCCACTTT

size: NA
J: TRBJ2-1
V: TRBV29-1
D: NA
CDR3: CSVDDEQFF
DNA: TGCAGCGTTGACGATGAGCAGTTCTTC

size: NA
J: TRBJ1-1
V: TRBV15
D: NA
CDR3: CATSRGSTGAGGTEAFF
DNA: TGTGCCACCAGCAGAGGGTCCACTGGGGCGGGAGGGACTGAAGCTTTCTTT

size: NA
J: TRBJ2-2
V: TRBV10-1
D: NA
CDR3: CAASPEGNTGELFF
DNA: TGCGCCGCTTCCCCAGAGGGGAACACCGGGGAGCTGTTTTTT

size: NA
J: TRBJ2-2
V: TRBV6-2/TRBV6-3
D: TRBD1
CDR3: CASSFGQAVGELFF
DNA: TGTGCCAGCAGTTTCGGACAGGCGGTCGGGGAGCTGTTTTTT

size: NA
J: TRBJ2-1
V: TRBV19
D: TRBD2
CDR3: CASIDSGTSRPRGVYNEQFF
DNA: TGTGCCAGTATCGACTCCGGGACTAGCAGGCCCCGAGGGGTATACAATGAGCAGTTCTTC

size: NA
J: TRBJ1-5
V: TRBV2
D: NA
CDR3: CASRKGWPQHF
DNA: TGTGCCAGCAGGAAGGGGTGGCCCCAGCATTTT

size: NA
J: TRBJ2-1
V: TRBV19
D: TRBD2
CDR3: CASRSGQGGLAGKQFF
DNA: TGTGCCAGTAGATCCGGGCAAGGGGGACTAGCGGGGAAGCAGTTCTTC

size: once
J: TRBJ2-2
V: TRBV24-1
D: TRBD1
CDR3: CATSDPDRTGGTGELFF
DNA: TGTGCCACCAGTGATCCCGATAGGACAGGGGGCACCGGGGAGCTGTTTTTT

size: NA
J: TRBJ1-1
V: TRBV27
D: TRBD1
CDR3: CASSPRTGEGDTEAFF
DNA: TGTGCCAGCAGTCCCCGGACAGGGGAGGGGGACACTGAAGCTTTCTTT

size: NA
J: TRBJ1-2
V: TRBV29-1
D: TRBD1
CDR3: CSVHSGDSGNYGYTF
DNA: TGCAGCGTTCACTCAGGGGACAGCGGTAACTATGGCTACACCTTC

size: NA
J: TRBJ2-2
V: TRBV14
D: NA
CDR3: CASSPPQRLNTGELFF
DNA: TGTGCCAGCAGCCCTCCCCAGAGACTGAACACCGGGGAGCTGTTTTTT

size: once
J: TRBJ1-2
V: TRBV18
D: NA
CDR3: CASSPSGVDYGYTF
DNA: TGTGCCAGCTCACCAAGCGGGGTAGACTATGGCTACACCTTC

size: NA
J: TRBJ2-7
V: TRBV7-9
D: TRBD1
CDR3: CASSPPGTGLMYEQYF
DNA: TGTGCCAGCAGCCCCCCCGGGACAGGGTTGATGTACGAGCAGTACTTC

size: NA
J: TRBJ1-2
V: TRBV14
D: NA
CDR3: CASSGDMAGFGYTF
DNA: TGTGCCAGCAGCGGGGACATGGCCGGGTTTGGCTACACCTTC

size: NA
J: TRBJ2-1
V: TRBV19
D: TRBD1
CDR3: CASSSRRDRQLNEQFF
DNA: TGTGCCAGTAGTTCCCGCCGGGACAGGCAACTCAATGAGCAGTTCTTC

size: NA
J: TRBJ1-2
V: TRBV2
D: NA
CDR3: CASSAGLSGYTF
DNA: TGTGCCAGCAGTGCAGGGTTGTCCGGCTACACCTTC

size: NA
J: TRBJ1-6
V: TRBV7-2
D: TRBD1
CDR3: CASSNRQGRNSPLHF
DNA: TGTGCCAGCAGCAACAGACAGGGTCGGAATTCACCCCTCCACTTT

size: NA
J: TRBJ2-7
V: TRBV25-1
D: TRBD2
CDR3: CASASPGLAGYEQYF
DNA: TGTGCCAGCGCCTCGCCGGGACTAGCTGGCTACGAGCAGTACTTC

size: NA
J: TRBJ1-2
V: TRBV10-3
D: TRBD1
CDR3: CAISPGQGNYGYTF
DNA: TGTGCCATCAGCCCGGGACAGGGTAACTATGGCTACACCTTC

size: NA
J: TRBJ2-2
V: TRBV4-2
D: NA
CDR3: CASSQENWNTGELFF
DNA: TGTGCCAGCAGCCAAGAGAACTGGAACACCGGGGAGCTGTTTTTT

size: NA
J: TRBJ2-1
V: TRBV5-4
D: NA
CDR3: CASSSDRSSYNEQFF
DNA: TGTGCCAGCAGCTCGGACAGAAGCTCCTACAATGAGCAGTTCTTC

size: few
J: TRBJ2-3
V: TRBV7-2
D: TRBD2
CDR3: CASSLAGLAGGTDTQYF
DNA: TGTGCCAGCAGCTTAGCGGGGCTAGCGGGAGGGACAGATACGCAGTATTTT

size: NA
J: TRBJ2-7
V: TRBV16
D: TRBD1
CDR3: CASRRQGRHEQYF
DNA: TGTGCCAGCAGGCGACAGGGGAGACACGAGCAGTACTTC

size: NA
J: TRBJ2-6
V: TRBV19
D: NA
CDR3: CASSTHSTGANVLTF
DNA: TGTGCCAGTAGTACCCACAGCACTGGGGCCAACGTCCTGACTTTC